The 25 T cell receptor beta chains below all came from one sample that was sequenced in a study of T cells expressing NK-cell markers. TCRdb re-called the 5' RACE reads; every CDR3 protein appears as one record, without DNA. Listed are about 550,000 distinct CDR3 sequences; less than 4.5% falls within the top ten. Sequenced sample: blood T cells: a sorted CD56 or NKG2C T cell subset, CD4+ or CD8+ T cells, or bulk PBMC T cells (not recorded which). Every receptor here comes from a man younger than 30 in good health.

The gene calls are TRBV5-1 and TRBJ1-4. CDR3 length equals 17 residues. CDR1 is SGHRS, CDR2 YFSETQ, per germline. CDR3 loop: CASSLSPGGISNEKLFF.

This CDR3 is CASSTAAANTGELFF. This chain connects TRBV18 to TRBJ2-2. CDR3 size: 15 residues. The V gene's germline CDR1 is KGHSH and CDR2 LQKENI. Using reference TRBV18 and TRBJ2-2 for the parts outside the CDR3, the full variable domain is NAGVMQNPRHLVRRRGQEARLRCSPMKGHSHVYWYRQLPEEGLKFMVYLQKENIIDESGMPKERFSAEFPKEGPSILRIQQVVRGDSAAYFCASSTAAANTGELFFGEGSRLTVL.

This chain links TRBV29-1 with TRBJ1-4. This CDR3 is built from 14 residues. Germline CDR1 is SQVTM and CDR2 is ANQGSEA. CDR3 protein: CSGLSGATNEKLFF.

This chain joins TRBV5-1 and TRBJ2-3; the D call from TCRdb, TRBD2, cannot be confirmed without DNA. Germline CDR1 SGHRS, CDR2 YFSETQ. This CDR3 spans 15 amino acids. CDR3 sequence reads: CASRRLAEITDTQYF.

The V gene is TRBV20-1, the J gene TRBJ2-6; the TRBD1 assignment by TCRdb is unverifiable without DNA. From germline, CDR1 is DFQATT and CDR2 SNEGSKA (reference sequence). This CDR3 is built from 19 residues. The CDR3 protein is CSARAAGQVEDSGANVLTF.

The rearrangement joins TRBV5-1 to TRBJ2-3; absent DNA, TCRdb's TRBD2 call cannot be checked. Germline V gene sequence: CDR1 SGHRS, CDR2 YFSETQ. The CDR3 has 17 amino acids. The chain's CDR3 is CASYYRTSGRDTDTQYF.

The chain recombines TRBV6-2 or TRBV6-3 with TRBJ2-1; TCRdb outputs TRBD2, but without DNA this stays unchecked. CDR1 is MNHEY and CDR2 is SVGEGT in the germline V gene. The CDR3 runs 13 residues. This chain's CDR3 is CASEASGGEKQFF.

The chain couples TRBV12-3 or TRBV12-4 to TRBJ1-2. This CDR3 contains 14 residues. The CDR3 protein is CASSSSGGHYGYTF.

The chain uses TRBV20-1 and TRBJ1-5; TCRdb names TRBD1, which stays unverified in the absence of DNA. Germline CDR1 reads DFQATT; CDR2 reads SNEGSKA (reference sequence). This CDR3 contains 13 residues. The CDR3 loop reads CSASRGRRQPQHF.

The chain recombines TRBV15 with TRBJ2-4; TCRdb's assignment of TRBD1 cannot be checked, as there is no DNA. This CDR3 region has 19 residues. Germline CDR1 LNHNV, CDR2 YYDKDF (reference sequence). Here the CDR3 reads CATSSASRGQGLAKNIQYF.

This sequence joins TRBV12-3 or TRBV12-4 and TRBJ2-2; the TCRdb D gene call, TRBD1, has no DNA to confirm it. CDR3 length equals 14 residues. The CDR3 loop is CASSPRGLTGELFF.

The CDR3 is CSASGLDQPTDTQYF. This rearrangement joins TRBV20-1 to TRBJ2-3; the TCRdb D gene call, TRBD2, has no DNA to confirm it. Germline values: CDR1 DFQATT, CDR2 SNEGSKA (reference sequence). This CDR3 is 15 amino acids long.

The rearrangement joins TRBV20-1 to TRBJ2-1. This CDR3 comprises 12 residues. CDR1 is DFQATT, CDR2 SNEGSKA, per germline (reference sequence). CDR3 region: CSVELKWNEQFF.

V is TRBV6-4 and J is TRBJ2-1. CDR1 MRHNA and CDR2 SNTAGT come from the germline V gene. CDR3 length: 13 residues. The CDR3 loop reads CASSDSERTEQFF.

This chain uses TRBV3-1 with TRBJ1-1; TCRdb calls TRBD1, which cannot be checked without DNA. The CDR3 contains 15 residues. Germline CDR1 is LGHDT and CDR2 is YNNKEL (reference sequence). CDR3 sequence: CASSQDLQGLGEAFF.

The gene calls are TRBV7-8 and TRBJ2-1; TCRdb outputs TRBD1, but without DNA this stays unchecked. This CDR3 region has 13 residues. Germline V CDR1 and CDR2: SGHVS, FQNEAQ. CDR3 region: CASSGQVYNEQFF. The full variable domain, in which reference TRBV7-8 and TRBJ2-1 provide the parts outside the CDR3, is GAGVSQSPRYKVAKRGQDVALRCDPISGHVSLFWYQQALGQGPEFLTYFQNEAQLDKSGLPSDRFFAERPEGSVSTLKIQRTQQEDSAVYLCASSGQVYNEQFFGPGTRLTVL.

The chain couples TRBV12-3 or TRBV12-4 to TRBJ2-3. CDR3 size: 15 residues. The CDR3: CASSRNRPSTDTQYF.

The chain employs TRBV30 and TRBJ1-6; TCRdb indicates TRBD1, and absent DNA this call remains unverified. The CDR3 extends over 16 amino acids. Germline V gene data show CDR1 as GTSNPN and CDR2 as SVGIG (reference sequence). CDR3 region: CAWSVLGGNSNSPLHF.

The gene calls are TRBV10-2 and TRBJ2-3; TCRdb lists TRBD1, though no DNA is available to test this call. Germline CDR1 WSHSY, CDR2 SAAADI. CDR3 length: 14 amino acids. The CDR3 loop is CASSDTGFSDTQYF.

J is TRBJ1-1 and V is TRBV20-1; TCRdb returns TRBD1, unconfirmable since there is no DNA. CDR3 length equals 15 residues. Germline V CDR1 and CDR2: DFQATT, SNEGSKA (reference sequence). CDR3: CSARADGAVGTEAFF.

The chain couples TRBV6-1 to TRBJ2-5; as DNA is missing, the TRBD1 call by TCRdb cannot be tested. There are 15 residues in the CDR3. CDR1 is MNHNS, CDR2 SASEGT, per germline. The CDR3 loop is CASSTRRERQETQYF.

The chain uses TRBV13 and TRBJ2-1; there is no DNA to check the TCRdb D call of TRBD2. The germline V gene has CDR1 PRHDT and CDR2 FYEKMQ (reference sequence). The CDR3 totals 14 residues. This CDR3 reads CASSFRLADNEQFF.

This rearrangement joins TRBV20-1 to TRBJ1-5; lacking DNA, the TRBD1 call made by TCRdb goes unchecked. The CDR3 is 13 residues long. CDR1 is DFQATT, CDR2 SNEGSKA, per germline (reference sequence). The CDR3 region is CSAIRDRNQPQHF.

This rearrangement joins TRBV10-3 to TRBJ2-7; TCRdb's D call of TRBD2 is untestable without DNA. Germline CDR1 ENHRY, CDR2 SYGVKD. This CDR3 has 14 residues. The CDR3 spells CAIRSASGRREQYF.

This sequence joins TRBV29-1 and TRBJ2-1; TCRdb names TRBD2, which stays unverified in the absence of DNA. Per the germline V gene, CDR1 is SQVTM and CDR2 is ANQGSEA. The CDR3 contains 19 residues. CDR3 sequence: CSVEEGGFGSGRSYNEQFF.